This paragraph covers one TCR beta chain sequence. In the study's own analysis: The assay estimated nucleated cells by amplifying reference gene primers. Method: immunoSEQ multiplex PCR; TCRdb's copy keeps in-frame clones and lacks some. V, J and clone size are those of that table, while D and trimming were read from the DNA. The data show roughly 280,000 clones, more than 85% seen once. The data belong to a study of blood T cell repertoires in COVID-19. Study-wide background: Sample material is recorded as cDNA or gDNA derived from T cells, B-cell-depleted T cells, or PBMCs.

Germline V lookup: CDR1 MNHEY, CDR2 SVGEGT. The length of the CDR3 is 15 residues. V lost 2 bases to trimming and J lost 2 bases, with 13 bases between them. The source material was peripheral blood. This sequence joins TRBV6-2 or TRBV6-3 and TRBJ2-7; D uncertain. This receptor was identified in a man aged 18 to 30 with active or convalescent COVID-19. In DNA form, the CDR3 reads TGTGCCAGCAGTTACCTTGGCGGCAACCCCTACGAGCAGTACTTC. This encodes CASSYLGGNPYEQYF.